This T cell receptor beta chain was retrieved from a study of CD8 T cell repertoires and HIV-1 epitope variants. To note about this clone: Its matching antigen is unknown.

TCRdb keeps only in-frame clones here, not all; method: immunoSEQ multiplex PCR. The sample lists 5,500 to 7,500 clones, around three fifths occurring once. The CDR3 covers 16 residues. V was cut by 1 base and J by 1 base, with 14 bases left in between. Looked up from germline, CDR1 is SGHDT and CDR2 is YYEEEE. Sequenced sample: cultured CD8+ T cells derived from PBMCs. The clonotype comes from a male donor with HIV. The chain links TRBV5-6 to TRBJ1-1; perhaps TRBD1 as D (5 bases). CDR3 protein: CASSLLGQEPNTEAFF. The CDR3, as DNA: TGTGCCAGCAGCTTGCTAGGACAAGAACCGAACACTGAAGCTTTCTTT.